What follows are 22 T cell receptor beta chains derived from one specimen sequenced in a study of immune heterogeneity within non-small cell lung tumors (dated by TCRdb to the late 2010s). Genomic DNA was extracted from bulk tumor tissue and used as the TCR template, and approximately 600 ng gDNA was amplified per sample. Multiple biopsies per primary tumor were taken during surgery, spaced as far apart as possible within the tumor mass. The study cohort was described as untreated and was composed of newly diagnosed NSCLC cases undergoing curative surgery. Sequencing relied on a HiSeq X Ten. The TCR beta CDR3 region was amplified with a multiplex PCR system, in which a first round of roughly 9 cycles was run using 32 V-gene forward and 13 J-gene reverse primers. The public reads were run again by TCRdb, first through fastp at Q25 and then through MiXCR, and only productive beta chains were kept. Each entry is one CDR3 protein sequence, shown with its most common DNA and genes. Within this sample are about 3,600 distinct CDR3 sequences, with approximately 25% of them counted one time only. 10% to 15% of the sample comes from the top ten.

The source material was lung tumor tissue. The receptors derive from a man aged 55 to 70 with non-small cell lung cancer.

The table lists this clonotype with a few counts. The rearrangement links TRBV27 to TRBJ2-2; D gene uncertain. The CDR3 contains 12 residues. Per the germline V gene, CDR1 is MNHEY and CDR2 is SMNVEV (reference sequence). The V and J ends lost 5 bases and 8 bases respectively, with 9 bases between them. This CDR3 is CASSVGMGELFF. CDR3 bases: TGTGCCAGCAGTGTTGGGATGGGGGAGCTGTTTTTT.

This clonotype was detected only a few times. This chain joins TRBV18 and TRBJ2-3, with 8 bases identical to TRBD2. V trimming: 1 base; J trimming: 1 base; junction bases outside the gene matches: 7. CDR3 length equals 17 residues. Germline values: CDR1 KGHSH, CDR2 LQKENI. The DNA of the CDR3 is TGTGCCAGCTCACCACTTTCAGCGGGAGTGGGCACAGATACGCAGTATTTT. It is translated as CASSPLSAGVGTDTQYF.

This clonotype was counted only a few times. The J gene is TRBJ2-3, the V gene TRBV11-2; 10 nucleotides line up with TRBD2. Germline values: CDR1 SGHAT, CDR2 FQNNGV. CDR3 length equals 16 residues. V was clipped by 5 bases and J by 6 bases; unmatched bases: 11. The CDR3 DNA follows: TGTGCCAGCAGCCCCAGGGTAGCGGGAGGCTGGGATACGCAGTATTTT. Its translation: CASSPRVAGGWDTQYF.

This clonotype was picked up a small number of times. The rearrangement links TRBV10-3 to TRBJ2-1, with 8 positions matching TRBD2. Unmatched junction bases numbered 4, after V lost 10 bases and J lost 5 bases. CDR1 and CDR2 (germline): ENHRY, SYGVKD. The CDR3 runs to 12 residues. CDR3 sequence (DNA): TGTGCCACCAAAGCGGGAGACAATGAGCAGTTCTTC. Translation gives CATKAGDNEQFF.

This clonotype was counted a few times. J is TRBJ2-1 and V is TRBV19; the D gene is possibly TRBD2 (6 bases). V gave up 3 bases and J gave up 9 bases, with 9 bases separating them. This CDR3 spans 12 amino acids. Per germline, CDR1 LNHDA and CDR2 SQIVND (reference sequence). In nucleotides, the CDR3 is TGTGCCAGTAGTATGGGGGGAAGTGAGCAGTTCTTC. Protein: CASSMGGSEQFF.

This sequence joins TRBV6-2 or TRBV6-3 and TRBJ2-1; 8 bases match TRBD1. Per the germline V gene, CDR1 is MNHEY and CDR2 is SVGEGT. The CDR3 is made up of 15 amino acids. V trimming: 6 bases; J trimming: 6 bases; junction bases outside the gene matches: 10. The CDR3 coding sequence is TGTGCCAGCAGCCTTAGACAGGGGCAGGGCAATGAGCAGTTCTTC. Protein: CASSLRQGQGNEQFF.

This clonotype is medium-sized (0.01 to 0.1%) in the sample. The rearrangement links TRBV10-3 to TRBJ2-7; D tentatively reads TRBD1 or TRBD2 (5 bases each). The CDR3 loop spans 15 amino acids. Per the germline V gene, CDR1 is ENHRY and CDR2 is SYGVKD. V was cut by 0 bases and J by 0 bases, with 9 bases left in between. The CDR3 coding sequence is TGTGCCATCAGTGAGTCTGGGGGAGCCTCCTACGAGCAGTACTTC. This gives the protein CAISESGGASYEQYF.

This chain joins TRBV5-6 and TRBJ2-3, with TRBD2 matching 13 bases. This CDR3 has 15 residues. V lost 4 bases, J lost 3 bases, and 2 bases stayed unmatched. Germline-derived CDR1 and CDR2 are SGHDT and YYEEEE. The DNA for the CDR3 is TGTGCCAGCAGCCCACTAGCGGGAGGGACAGATACGCAGTATTTT. As protein: CASSPLAGGTDTQYF.

To note about this clonotype: Just one base apart from a much larger clone, this may be a read error. The genes are TRBV7-2 and TRBJ2-3, with D possibly matching TRBD2 (6 bases). This CDR3 is 17 amino acids long. V was pared by 4 bases and J by 2 bases, with 19 bases between. The germline V gene has CDR1 SGHTA and CDR2 FQGNSA. The CDR3: CTSSWSSGVPVTDTQYF. CDR3 DNA: TGTACCAGCAGCTGGTCGTCGGGAGTTCCCGTCACAGATACGCAGTATTTT.

The V and J genes are TRBV12-3 or TRBV12-4 and TRBJ1-5; 8 nucleotides agree with TRBD1. V trimming: 6 bases; J trimming: 2 bases; junction bases outside the gene matches: 6. This CDR3 has 15 amino acids. CDR3 in amino acids: CASRGQGDGNQPQHF. The CDR3 DNA sequence: TGTGCCAGCAGAGGACAGGGAGACGGCAATCAGCCCCAGCATTTT.

As regards this clonotype: A much bigger clone sits one base away, suggesting this may be a read error. The chain carries TRBV28 and TRBJ2-7; 10 nucleotides match TRBD2. The trim removed 8 bases at V and 2 bases at J, leaving 6 bases unmatched. Per germline, CDR1 MDHEN and CDR2 SYDVKM. The CDR3 consists of 14 residues. CDR3 bases: TGTGCCAGCGAGATAACTAGCGGGGCCTACGAGCAGTACTTC. Residues: CASEITSGAYEQYF.

This clonotype was seen only a few times. This sequence joins TRBV28 and TRBJ2-2; D perhaps matches TRBD2 (7 bases). The CDR3 is 16 amino acids. Trimming removed 5 bases from V and 6 bases from J, with 19 bases in between. Looked up from germline, CDR1 is MDHEN and CDR2 is SYDVKM. The CDR3 nucleotides read TGTGCCAGCAGTCAAGGGGGGGGCGGAGGAGCCGGGGAGCTGTTTTTT. This translates into CASSQGGGGGAGELFF.

The chain recombines TRBV5-1 with TRBJ2-2; perhaps TRBD2 as D (6 bases). Germline assignment: CDR1 SGHRS and CDR2 YFSETQ. The CDR3 spans 15 residues. Trimming removed 1 base from V and 0 bases from J, with 7 bases in between. The CDR3 here is CASSLTGANTGELFF. CDR3 nucleotide sequence: TGCGCCAGCAGCTTGACGGGGGCGAACACCGGGGAGCTGTTTTTT.

By frequency in the sample, this clonotype is medium-sized. V is TRBV20-1 and J is TRBJ2-3; D ambiguous. The germline gives CDR1 DFQATT, CDR2 SNEGSKA (reference sequence). The CDR3 is 13 amino acids. V lost 5 bases and J lost 2, with 11 bases in between. The CDR3 DNA reads TGCAGTGCTCGATCCCGATCCACAGATACGCAGTATTTT. Translated: CSARSRSTDTQYF.

The CDR3 DNA reads as TGTGCCAGCAGTTACTCTGATGGGGGGGTAAGCGCGGAGCAGTACTTC. The encoded protein is CASSYSDGGVSAEQYF. The V gene is TRBV6-2 or TRBV6-3, the J gene TRBJ2-7; TRBD2 matches 7 bases. CDR1 and CDR2 from the germline V gene are MNHEY and SVGEGT. Trimming at V came to 0 bases and at J to 7 bases, leaving 12 bases not matched to a gene. The CDR3 totals 16 residues.

The rearrangement links TRBV7-8 to TRBJ2-1; D tentatively fits TRBD1 or TRBD2 (5 bases each). Trimming stripped 5 bases from V and 6 bases from J, with 11 bases between. This CDR3 contains 13 residues. Germline V lookup: CDR1 SGHVS, CDR2 FQNEAQ. The CDR3 DNA is TGTGCCAGCAGCGTTTCCGGGACCAATGAGCAGTTCTTC. Residues: CASSVSGTNEQFF.

Turning to this clonotype: This may be a read error, as it is one base from a much larger clone. The chain has TRBV5-1 and TRBJ2-7, with TRBD2 identical over 10 bases. The V gene's germline CDR1 is SGHRS and CDR2 YFSETQ. The CDR3 totals 15 residues. The CDR3 DNA reads as TGCGCCAGCAGCGTTACTAGCGGGATGTACTACGGGCAGTACTTC. Its protein is CASSVTSGMYYGQYF.

A word on this clonotype: A single base separates this from a much larger clone, so it may be a read error. J is TRBJ2-1 and V is TRBV13; 12 bases agree with TRBD2. J was trimmed by 9 bases and V by 2 bases; bases with no gene match: 11. The CDR3 is 17 residues long. In germline, CDR1 is PRHDT, CDR2 FYEKMQ (reference sequence). CDR3 DNA sequence: TGTGCCAGCAGCTTAACTCGGACTAGCGGGACCTGGGGTGAGCAGTTCTTC. This encodes CASSLTRTSGTWGEQFF.

In this sample, this clonotype turned up a few times. The CDR3 loop reads CSAGSGDNEQFF. The DNA for the CDR3 is TGCAGTGCGGGGAGCGGAGACAATGAGCAGTTCTTC. This chain uses TRBV20-1 with TRBJ2-1, with TRBD2 as a possible D gene (5 bases). The V gene's germline CDR1 is DFQATT and CDR2 SNEGSKA (reference sequence). This CDR3 is built from 12 residues. Trimming stripped 6 bases from V and 5 bases from J, with 11 bases between.

This clonotype was found a few times. V usage is TRBV7-9 and J usage is TRBJ2-3, with D possibly being TRBD1 (5 bases). Per the germline V gene, CDR1 is SEHNR and CDR2 is FQNEAQ (reference sequence). The V end was cut by 4 bases, the J end by 8 bases, with 13 bases between. The CDR3 length is 13 residues. The DNA of the CDR3 is TGTGCCAGCAGCTGGGGCGAGACCGGTACGCAGTATTTT. Residues: CASSWGETGTQYF.

On this clonotype itself: A clone one base away is much larger, so this may be a read error. The rearrangement joins TRBV11-2 to TRBJ2-7; tentatively, D is TRBD2 (6 bases). The CDR3 is 14 amino acids. Trimming took 5 bases from V and 0 from J, leaving 11 bases between them. Germline V gene sequence: CDR1 SGHAT, CDR2 FQNNGV. The CDR3 is CASSAWDCSYEQYF. DNA for the CDR3: TGTGCCAGCAGCGCCTGGGACTGCTCCTACGAGCAGTACTTC.

By its share, this clonotype is medium-sized. This rearrangement joins TRBV7-2 to TRBJ2-1; unclear D gene. The germline V gene encodes CDR1 SGHTA and CDR2 FQGNSA. This CDR3 has 16 residues. V was cut by 1 base and J by 0 bases, with 10 bases left in between. CDR3 in DNA: TGTGCCAGCAGCTTAGGTCGGGTGAGCTCCTACAATGAGCAGTTCTTC. Its protein product is CASSLGRVSSYNEQFF. Drawing the rest from reference TRBV7-2 and TRBJ2-1, the complete variable domain is GAGVSQSPSNKVTEKGKDVELRCDPISGHTALYWYRQSLGQGLEFLIYFQGNSAPDKSGLPSDRFSAERTGGSVSTLTIQRTQQEDSAVYLCASSLGRVSSYNEQFFGPGTRLTVL.